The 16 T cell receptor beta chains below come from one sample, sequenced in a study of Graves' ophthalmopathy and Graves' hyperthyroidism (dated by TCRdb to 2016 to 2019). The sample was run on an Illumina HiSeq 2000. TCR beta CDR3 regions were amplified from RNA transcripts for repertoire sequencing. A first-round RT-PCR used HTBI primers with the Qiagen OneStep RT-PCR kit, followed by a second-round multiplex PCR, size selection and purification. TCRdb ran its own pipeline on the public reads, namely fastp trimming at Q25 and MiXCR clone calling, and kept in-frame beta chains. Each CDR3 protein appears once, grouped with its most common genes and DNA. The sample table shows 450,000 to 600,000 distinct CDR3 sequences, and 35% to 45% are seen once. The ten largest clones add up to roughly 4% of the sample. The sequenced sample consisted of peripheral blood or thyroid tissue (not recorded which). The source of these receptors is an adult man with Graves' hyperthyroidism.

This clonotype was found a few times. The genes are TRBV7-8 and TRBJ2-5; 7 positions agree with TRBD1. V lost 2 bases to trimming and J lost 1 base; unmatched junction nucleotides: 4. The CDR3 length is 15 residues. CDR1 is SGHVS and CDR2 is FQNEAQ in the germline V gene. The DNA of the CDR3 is TGTGCCAGCAGCTTACGGGGACAGCTCCAAGAGACCCAGTACTTC. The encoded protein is CASSLRGQLQETQYF.

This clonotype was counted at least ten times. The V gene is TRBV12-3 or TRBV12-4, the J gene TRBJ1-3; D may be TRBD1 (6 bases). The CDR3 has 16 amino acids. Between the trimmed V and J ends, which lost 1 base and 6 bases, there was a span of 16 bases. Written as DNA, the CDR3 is TGTGCCAGCAGTTTAGTACAGGGATTGAGTGTAAACACCATATATTTT. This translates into CASSLVQGLSVNTIYF.

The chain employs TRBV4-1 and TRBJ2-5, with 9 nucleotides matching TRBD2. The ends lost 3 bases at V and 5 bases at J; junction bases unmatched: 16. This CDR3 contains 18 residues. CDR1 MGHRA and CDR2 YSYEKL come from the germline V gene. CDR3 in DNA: TGCGCCAGCAGCCACGAGACTAGCGGAGGAGCTTTCTATGAGACCCAGTACTTC. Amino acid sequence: CASSHETSGGAFYETQYF.

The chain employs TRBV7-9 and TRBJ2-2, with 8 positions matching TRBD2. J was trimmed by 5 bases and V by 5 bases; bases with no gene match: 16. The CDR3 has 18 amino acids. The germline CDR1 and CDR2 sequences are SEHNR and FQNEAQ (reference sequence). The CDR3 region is CASSPLPLAGMVTGELFF. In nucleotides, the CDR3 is TGTGCCAGCAGCCCATTGCCCTTAGCGGGAATGGTAACCGGGGAGCTGTTTTTT.

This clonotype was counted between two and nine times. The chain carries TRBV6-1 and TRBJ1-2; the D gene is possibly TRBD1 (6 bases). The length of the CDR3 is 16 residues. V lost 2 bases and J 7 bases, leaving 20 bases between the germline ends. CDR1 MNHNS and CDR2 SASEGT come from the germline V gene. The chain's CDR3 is CASSETTTSGALGYTF. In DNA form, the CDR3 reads TGTGCCAGCAGTGAAACAACTACCTCAGGGGCCCTTGGCTACACCTTC.

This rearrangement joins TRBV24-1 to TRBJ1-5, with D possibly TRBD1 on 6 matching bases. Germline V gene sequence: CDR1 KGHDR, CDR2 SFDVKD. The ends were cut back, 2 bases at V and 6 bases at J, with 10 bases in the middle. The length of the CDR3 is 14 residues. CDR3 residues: CATSDWGRPQPQHF. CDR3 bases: TGTGCCACCAGTGATTGGGGGCGGCCTCAGCCCCAGCATTTT.

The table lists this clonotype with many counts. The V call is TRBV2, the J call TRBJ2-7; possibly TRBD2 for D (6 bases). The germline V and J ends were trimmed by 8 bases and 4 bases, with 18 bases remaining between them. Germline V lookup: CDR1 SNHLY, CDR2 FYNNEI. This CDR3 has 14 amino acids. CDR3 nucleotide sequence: TGTGCCAGCTCTGGAGGGTCCGCGGCGTACGAGCAGTACTTC. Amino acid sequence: CASSGGSAAYEQYF. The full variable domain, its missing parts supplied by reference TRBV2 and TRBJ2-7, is EPEVTQTPSHQVTQMGQEVILRCVPISNHLYFYWYRQILGQKVEFLVSFYNNEISEKSEIFDDQFSVERPDGSNFTLKIRSTKLEDSAMYFCASSGGSAAYEQYFGPGTRLTVT.

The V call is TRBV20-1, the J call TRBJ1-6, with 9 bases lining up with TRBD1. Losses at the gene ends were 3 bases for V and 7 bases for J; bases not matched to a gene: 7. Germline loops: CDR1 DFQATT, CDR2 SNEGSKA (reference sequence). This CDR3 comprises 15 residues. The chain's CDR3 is CSARVGGTGNSPLHF. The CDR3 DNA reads TGCAGTGCTAGGGTAGGCGGGACAGGGAATTCACCCCTCCACTTT.

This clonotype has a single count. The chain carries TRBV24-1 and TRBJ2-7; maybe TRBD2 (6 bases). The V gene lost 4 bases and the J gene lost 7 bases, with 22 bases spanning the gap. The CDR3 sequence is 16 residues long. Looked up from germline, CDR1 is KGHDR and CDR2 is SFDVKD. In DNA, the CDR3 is TGTGCCACCAGTGACGTTTTGGGGACTGGGACCAATGAGCAGTACTTC. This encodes CATSDVLGTGTNEQYF.

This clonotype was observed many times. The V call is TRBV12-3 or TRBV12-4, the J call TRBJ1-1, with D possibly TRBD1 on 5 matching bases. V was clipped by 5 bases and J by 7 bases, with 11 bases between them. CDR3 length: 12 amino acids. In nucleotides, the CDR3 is TGTGCCAGCAGTCCCGGGGGGAATGAAGCTTTCTTT. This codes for CASSPGGNEAFF.

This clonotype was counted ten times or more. The CDR3 DNA reads TGTGCCACCAGTGAATCGACAGGGTTGGACGAGCAGTACTTC. As protein: CATSESTGLDEQYF. This chain uses TRBV24-1 with TRBJ2-7, with TRBD1 matching over 7 bases. CDR1 is KGHDR, CDR2 SFDVKD, per germline. The V and J ends lost 4 bases and 5 bases, in that order; junction bases with no gene match: 7. The CDR3 runs 14 residues.

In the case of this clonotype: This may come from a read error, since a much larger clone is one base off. The CDR3 here is CASSGGLFNSEQYF. The CDR3 DNA sequence: TGCGCCAGCAGCGGAGGACTATTCAACAGCGAGCAGTACTTC. The rearrangement uses TRBV5-1 and TRBJ2-7; D is perhaps TRBD2 (6 bases). CDR1 is SGHRS and CDR2 is YFSETQ in the germline V gene. Trimming pared 4 bases from V and 6 bases from J, leaving 17 bases between. This CDR3 is 14 amino acids long.

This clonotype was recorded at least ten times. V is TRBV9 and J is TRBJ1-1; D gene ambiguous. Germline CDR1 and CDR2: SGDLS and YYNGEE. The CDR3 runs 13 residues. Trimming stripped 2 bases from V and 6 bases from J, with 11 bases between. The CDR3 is CASSVDPHAEAFF. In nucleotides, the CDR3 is TGTGCCAGCAGCGTGGATCCTCATGCTGAAGCTTTCTTT.

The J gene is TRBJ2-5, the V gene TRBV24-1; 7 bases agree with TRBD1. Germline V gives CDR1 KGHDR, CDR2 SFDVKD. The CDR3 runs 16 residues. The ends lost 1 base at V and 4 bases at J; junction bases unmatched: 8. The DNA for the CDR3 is TGTGCCACCAGTGATTTCAGGGGGAAAGGCGGAGAGACCCAGTACTTC. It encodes CATSDFRGKGGETQYF.

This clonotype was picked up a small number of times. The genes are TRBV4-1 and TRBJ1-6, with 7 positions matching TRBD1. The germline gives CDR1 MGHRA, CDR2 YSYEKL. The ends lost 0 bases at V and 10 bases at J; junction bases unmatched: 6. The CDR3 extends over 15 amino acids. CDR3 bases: TGCGCCAGCAGCCAAGATGGCAGGGGGTACTCACCCCTCCACTTT. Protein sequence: CASSQDGRGYSPLHF.

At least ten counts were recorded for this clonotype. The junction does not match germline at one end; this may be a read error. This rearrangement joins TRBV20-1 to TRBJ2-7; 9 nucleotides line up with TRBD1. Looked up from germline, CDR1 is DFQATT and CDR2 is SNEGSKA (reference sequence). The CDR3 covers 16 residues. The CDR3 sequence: CSARDPAGQGSNEQYF. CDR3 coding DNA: TGCAGTGCTAGAGATCCAGCGGGACAGGGCTCCAACGAGCAGTACTTC.